This entry concerns a single TCR beta chain. Trimming removed 6 bases at V and 6 bases at J, with 18 bases between. Germline loops: CDR1 SGHVS, CDR2 FQNEAQ. CDR3 length equals 15 residues. This record comes from a study of blood T cell repertoires in COVID-19. Overall study: PBMCs, B-cell-depleted T cells, or T cells provided the cDNA or gDNA that made up the material.

Only in-frame clones appear in the TCRdb table, and some are missing; sequencing was by immunoSEQ multiplex PCR. The table shows a few hundred thousand clones, with 75% to 90% occurring only once. The sequenced sample was peripheral blood. The genes are TRBV7-8 and TRBJ1-5, with TRBD1 as a possible D gene (6 bases). This clonotype originated in a human donor in a cohort sampled during active COVID-19. In DNA form, the CDR3 reads TGTGCCAGCAGACCCCTCGCAGGGGTGGGTCAGCCCCAGCATTTT. It is translated as CASRPLAGVGQPQHF.